This entry features one T cell receptor (beta chain) sequence. Its cognate antigen is unknown. This sample stems from a study of T cell responses to AZD1222 COVID-19 vaccine. Study-level points and caveats: Baseline seropositives among AZD1222 recipients totaled only 6 or 7. Reportedly, close to half of spike-specific TCRs are directed against unmutated variant regions. CD4 TCRs associated with vaccination spanned spike, dominating at 160-218 and 743-854. Donors were mostly white British, more females; clonal diversity possibly underestimated.

The method was immunoSEQ multiplex PCR; TCRdb's version includes in-frame clones alone and lacks a portion of them. The table lists some 170,000 clones, approximately 90% of them singletons. The germline V gene has CDR1 SGHRS and CDR2 YFSETQ. The CDR3 contains 16 residues. The V gene lost 0 bases and the J gene lost 0 bases, with 10 bases spanning the gap. The chain employs TRBV5-1 and TRBJ2-1; unclear D gene. This sample comprised peripheral blood, obtained 28 days after the second AZD1222 dose. The TCR comes from an adult who received the AZD1222 COVID-19 vaccine. DNA of the CDR3: TGCGCCAGCAGCTTGGAGGCAGCTAACTCCTACAATGAGCAGTTCTTC. It translates to CASSLEAANSYNEQFF. Variable domain in full (rest from reference TRBV5-1 and TRBJ2-1): KAGVTQTPRYLIKTRGQQVTLSCSPISGHRSVSWYQQTPGQGLQFLFEYFSETQRNKGNFPGRFSGRQFSNSRSEMNVSTLELGDSALYLCASSLEAANSYNEQFFGPGTRLTVL.